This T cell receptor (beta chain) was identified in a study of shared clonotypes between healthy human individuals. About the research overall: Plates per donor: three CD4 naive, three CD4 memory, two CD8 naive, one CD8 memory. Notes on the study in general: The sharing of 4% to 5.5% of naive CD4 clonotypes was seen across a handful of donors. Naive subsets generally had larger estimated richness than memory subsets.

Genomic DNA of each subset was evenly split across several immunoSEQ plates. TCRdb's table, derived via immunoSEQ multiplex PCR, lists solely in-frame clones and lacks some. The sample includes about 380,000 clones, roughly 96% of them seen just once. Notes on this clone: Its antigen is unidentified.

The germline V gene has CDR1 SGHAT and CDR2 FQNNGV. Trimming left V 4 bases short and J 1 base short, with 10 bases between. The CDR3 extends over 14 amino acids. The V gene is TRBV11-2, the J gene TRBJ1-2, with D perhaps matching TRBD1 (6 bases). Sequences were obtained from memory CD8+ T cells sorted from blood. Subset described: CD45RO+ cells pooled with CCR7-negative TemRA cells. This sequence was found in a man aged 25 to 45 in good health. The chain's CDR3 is CASSSQGFNYGYTF. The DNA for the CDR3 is TGTGCCAGCAGCTCACAGGGATTTAACTATGGCTACACCTTC. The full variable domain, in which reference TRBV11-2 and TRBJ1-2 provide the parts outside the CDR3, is EAGVAQSPRYKIIEKRQSVAFWCNPISGHATLYWYQQILGQGPKLLIQFQNNGVVDDSQLPKDRFSAERLKGVDSTLKIQPAKLEDSAVYLCASSSQGFNYGYTFGSGTRLTVV.